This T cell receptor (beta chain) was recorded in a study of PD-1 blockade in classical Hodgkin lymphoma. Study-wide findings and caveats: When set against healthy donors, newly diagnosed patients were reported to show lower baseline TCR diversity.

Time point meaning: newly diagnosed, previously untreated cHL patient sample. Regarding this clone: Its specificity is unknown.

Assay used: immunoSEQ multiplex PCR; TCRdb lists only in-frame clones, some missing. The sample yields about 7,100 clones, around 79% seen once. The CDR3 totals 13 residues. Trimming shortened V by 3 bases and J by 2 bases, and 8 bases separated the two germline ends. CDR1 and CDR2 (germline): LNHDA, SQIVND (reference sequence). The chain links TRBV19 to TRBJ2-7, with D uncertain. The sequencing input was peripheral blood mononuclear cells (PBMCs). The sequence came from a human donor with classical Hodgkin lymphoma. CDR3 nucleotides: TGTGCCAGTAGTATTGGGGTACCCTACGAGCAGTACTTC. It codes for CASSIGVPYEQYF.